The 27 T cell receptor beta chains presented below share a single source sample, sequenced in a study of blood T cell repertoires in COVID-19. TCRdb's copy holds only in-frame clones and misses some; the assay was immunoSEQ multiplex PCR. The table lists a few hundred thousand clones, 75% to 95% of them singletons, with 2.5% to 3% in the top ten. The sequenced sample was peripheral blood. These receptors all come from a person aged 18-35 years with COVID-19, enrolled during active disease.

CDR3 sequence reads: CASSQGLADNEQFF. CDR3 sequence (DNA): TGTGCCAGCAGCCAGGGACTAGCGGACAATGAGCAGTTCTTC. This rearrangement joins TRBV7-9 to TRBJ2-1, with 11 bases lining up with TRBD2. CDR1 is SEHNR and CDR2 is FQNEAQ in the germline V gene (reference sequence). V was clipped by 5 bases and J by 5 bases; unmatched bases: 2. The CDR3 runs 14 residues.

Only a few counts were recorded for this clone. The V gene is TRBV6-5, the J gene TRBJ1-2; 11 bases line up with TRBD1. The trim removed 10 bases at V and 7 bases at J, leaving 5 bases unmatched. CDR1 and CDR2 (germline): MNHEY, SVGAGI. CDR3 length: 12 residues. CDR3 residues: CAIGTGGLGYTF. The CDR3, as DNA: TGTGCCATCGGGACAGGGGGGCTTGGCTACACCTTC.

This clone was seen only a few times. This rearrangement joins TRBV6-2 or TRBV6-3 to TRBJ1-5, with TRBD1 matching over 7 bases. The CDR3 has 17 amino acids. The germline gives CDR1 MNHEY, CDR2 SVGEGT. V was clipped by 6 bases and J by 3 bases; unmatched bases: 14. The CDR3 sequence is CASSSGRGPGHNQPQHF. The CDR3 coding sequence is TGTGCCAGCAGCTCCGGAAGGGGGCCCGGCCACAATCAGCCCCAGCATTTT.

The rearrangement links TRBV19 to TRBJ1-1, with 8 bases that match TRBD1. CDR1 is LNHDA and CDR2 is SQIVND in the germline V gene (reference sequence). V lost 5 bases to trimming and J lost 7 bases; unmatched junction nucleotides: 6. The CDR3 sequence is 13 residues long. CDR3 amino acids: CASSPQGASEAFF. As DNA, the CDR3 is TGTGCCAGTAGTCCCCAGGGGGCAAGTGAAGCTTTCTTT.

V usage is TRBV5-1 and J usage is TRBJ2-1; TRBD2 matches 8 bases. The CDR3 extends over 14 amino acids. Germline CDR1 is SGHRS and CDR2 is YFSETQ. V was clipped by 4 bases and J by 9 bases; unmatched bases: 9. The CDR3 DNA sequence: TGCGCCAGCAGCCCCGGGGGGGGGTTCCCTGAGCAGTTCTTC. Translating it yields CASSPGGGFPEQFF.

The genes are TRBV6-5 and TRBJ2-3, with 8 nucleotides matching TRBD1. Germline CDR1 is MNHEY and CDR2 is SVGAGI. J was trimmed by 0 bases and V by 6 bases; bases with no gene match: 5. This CDR3 is 15 amino acids long. For the CDR3, the DNA is TGTGCCAGCAGGGTGACAGGGGTGAGCACAGATACGCAGTATTTT. Its protein is CASRVTGVSTDTQYF.

This chain connects TRBV27 to TRBJ1-5, with 9 nucleotides matching TRBD1. V lost 2 bases and J lost 4; bases outside the gene matches: 6. Germline values: CDR1 MNHEY, CDR2 SMNVEV (reference sequence). The CDR3 consists of 16 residues. CDR3 in amino acids: CASSLGAGTGNQPQHF. The DNA of the CDR3 is TGTGCCAGCAGTTTAGGCGCCGGGACAGGGAATCAGCCCCAGCATTTT.

This clone was recorded only once. The chain carries TRBV5-4 and TRBJ2-4; D ambiguous. CDR3 length equals 15 residues. Germline CDR1 reads SGHNT; CDR2 reads YYREEE (reference sequence). Trimming removed 3 bases at V and 2 bases at J, with 12 bases between. The CDR3 loop is CASSWVGSTKNIQYF. DNA of the CDR3: TGTGCCAGCAGCTGGGTGGGCTCCACCAAAAACATTCAGTACTTC.

The J gene is TRBJ1-1, the V gene TRBV5-5; the D gene is possibly TRBD1 (5 bases). V shed 0 bases and J shed 4 bases, with 13 bases lying between them. CDR3 size: 15 residues. Germline loops: CDR1 SGHKS, CDR2 YYEKEE (reference sequence). CDR3: CASSLVSGVTTEAFF. CDR3 DNA: TGTGCCAGCAGCTTGGTTTCGGGGGTTACCACTGAAGCTTTCTTT.

This rearrangement joins TRBV4-1 to TRBJ1-5; D not certain. The CDR3 loop spans 13 amino acids. With 0 bases removed from V and 6 bases from J, the gap between germline ends came to 6 bases. Per germline, CDR1 MGHRA and CDR2 YSYEKL. The DNA for the CDR3 is TGCGCCAGCAGCCAAGATATCCGTCAGCCCCAGCATTTT. Translating gives CASSQDIRQPQHF.

The chain has TRBV5-1 and TRBJ1-3; D unclear. Germline CDR1 reads SGHRS; CDR2 reads YFSETQ. This CDR3 is 14 amino acids long. V was shortened by 0 bases and J by 2 bases, with 6 bases between the two germline ends. CDR3 nucleotides: TGCGCCAGCAGCTTGGACGAGGCTGGAAACACCATATATTTT. Translating it yields CASSLDEAGNTIYF.

The gene calls are TRBV2 and TRBJ2-1; no firm D call. Deletions cut 6 bases from V and 6 bases from J, with 15 bases between. Germline values: CDR1 SNHLY, CDR2 FYNNEI. The CDR3 spans 14 residues. The CDR3 DNA sequence: TGTGCCAGCAGCCCTACCCTGACTGTCAATGAGCAGTTCTTC. Translated, it gives CASSPTLTVNEQFF.

The rearrangement uses TRBV5-4 and TRBJ1-1; no clear D gene. The CDR3 length is 13 residues. V was shortened by 3 bases and J by 5 bases, with 11 bases between the two germline ends. Germline CDR1 is SGHNT and CDR2 is YYREEE (reference sequence). In nucleotides, the CDR3 is TGTGCCAGCAGCTCGTATAGCACAACTGAAGCTTTCTTT. This codes for CASSSYSTTEAFF.

The gene calls are TRBV27 and TRBJ1-1; 7 bases are shared with TRBD1. CDR1 is MNHEY and CDR2 is SMNVEV in the germline V gene (reference sequence). V lost 5 bases to trimming and J lost 3 bases; unmatched junction nucleotides: 12. CDR3 length: 16 residues. DNA for the CDR3: TGTGCCAGCAGTCCTCAGGGGGTCGTGAGTCACACTGAAGCTTTCTTT. Its protein product is CASSPQGVVSHTEAFF.

The V and J genes are TRBV6-5 and TRBJ1-2; D is ambiguous. V shed 8 bases and J shed 3 bases, with 10 bases lying between them. Per germline, CDR1 MNHEY and CDR2 SVGAGI. CDR3 length: 12 residues. The CDR3 region has the DNA TGTGCCAGCTGGCGGGAAGACTATGGCTACACCTTC. Translation: CASWREDYGYTF.

The chain couples TRBV24-1 to TRBJ1-5; TRBD1 aligns across 7 bases. J was trimmed by 4 bases and V by 9 bases; bases with no gene match: 5. Looked up from germline, CDR1 is KGHDR and CDR2 is SFDVKD. The CDR3 loop spans 13 amino acids. This chain's CDR3 is CATADRANQPQHF. The CDR3 DNA follows: TGTGCCACCGCCGACAGGGCTAATCAGCCCCAGCATTTT.

The chain recombines TRBV6-5 with TRBJ1-6, with D tentatively TRBD1 (5 bases). Germline-derived CDR1 and CDR2 are MNHEY and SVGAGI. The CDR3 is made up of 16 amino acids. The V and J ends lost 1 base and 9 bases respectively, with 16 bases between them. This CDR3 is CASSYYRQSSRSPLHF. The DNA for the CDR3 is TGTGCCAGCAGTTACTATCGACAGAGTAGCCGTTCACCCCTCCACTTT.

This chain links TRBV7-2 with TRBJ1-5, with 10 bases matching TRBD1. This CDR3 contains 15 residues. Per germline, CDR1 SGHTA and CDR2 FQGNSA. Losses at the gene ends were 5 bases for V and 4 bases for J; bases not matched to a gene: 5. Written as DNA, the CDR3 is TGTGCCAGCAGCCCGACAGGGGGCGCGAATCAGCCCCAGCATTTT. Translation: CASSPTGGANQPQHF.

Points on this clone: Its ends do not fully match the called genes, so a read error is possible. The rearrangement joins TRBV5-1 to TRBJ1-1, with no clear D. CDR3 length: 16 residues. Germline loops: CDR1 SGHRS, CDR2 YFSETQ. For the CDR3, the DNA is TGCGCCAGCAGCTTGGAGGCAGGATGGGTGAATACTGAAGCTTTCTTT. Residues: CASSLEAGWVNTEAFF.

This clone appeared once. The V gene is TRBV28, the J gene TRBJ1-6; 7 bases align to TRBD1. The CDR3 consists of 15 residues. Trimming cost V 6 bases and J 12 bases; bases outside gene matches: 14. From germline, CDR1 is MDHEN and CDR2 SYDVKM. CDR3: CASRVGGQSIRPLHF. The CDR3 nucleotides are TGTGCCAGCAGGGTAGGGGGCCAATCGATCAGACCCCTCCACTTT.

The chain has TRBV7-6 and TRBJ2-5; TRBD1 is a possible D gene (5 bases). This CDR3 spans 16 amino acids. Per the germline V gene, CDR1 is SGHVS and CDR2 is FNYEAQ. The V end was cut by 1 base, the J end by 4 bases, with 16 bases between. The CDR3 DNA follows: TGTGCCAGCAGCTTAGAGACGACAGTTAACCTAGAGACCCAGTACTTC. Its translation is CASSLETTVNLETQYF.

The chain employs TRBV5-6 and TRBJ2-1, with D maybe TRBD2 (5 bases). Trimming stripped 0 bases from V and 2 bases from J, with 15 bases between. CDR3 length: 17 amino acids. Per germline, CDR1 SGHDT and CDR2 YYEEEE. The CDR3 region has the DNA TGTGCCAGCAGCTTGGAGGGTGGCGGGTTTACCTACAATGAGCAGTTCTTC. It specifies CASSLEGGGFTYNEQFF.

In regard to this clone: One junction end does not reproduce the germline sequence, and a read error may be involved. V is TRBV25-1 and J is TRBJ2-7; D is unresolved. This CDR3 has 11 residues. Germline-derived CDR1 and CDR2 are MGHDK and SYGVNS. The CDR3 nucleotides read TGTGCCAGCAGTGATGTTACCACCATACTCTTC. Encoded protein: CASSDVTTILF.

The rearrangement joins TRBV7-2 to TRBJ2-1; 10 bases line up with TRBD2. The J segment lost 2 bases and the V segment lost 4 bases, leaving 5 bases of the junction unmatched. CDR3 length equals 16 residues. Germline V gene lookup returns CDR1 SGHTA and CDR2 FQGNSA. Here the CDR3 reads CASSSHLAGAYNEQFF. The CDR3 bases are TGTGCCAGCAGCTCGCATCTAGCGGGAGCCTACAATGAGCAGTTCTTC.

The chain employs TRBV3-1 (or the pseudogene TRBV3-2) and TRBJ1-1, with 8 positions matching TRBD1. J gave up 5 bases and V 1 base, and 3 bases lay outside the gene matches. The CDR3 is 14 residues long. The V gene's germline CDR1 is LGHDT and CDR2 YNNKEL (reference sequence). CDR3 in amino acids: CASSQVTGGTEAFF. CDR3 DNA: TGTGCCAGCAGCCAAGTTACAGGGGGAACTGAAGCTTTCTTT.

This sequence joins TRBV5-1 and TRBJ2-2; 11 positions agree with TRBD1. With 1 base clipped from V and 0 bases from J, the junction kept 5 bases outside the gene matches. Germline V gives CDR1 SGHRS, CDR2 YFSETQ. The CDR3 is 18 amino acids. In DNA, the CDR3 is TGCGCCAGCAGCTTGCGTCTGGGACAGGGGGCGAACACCGGGGAGCTGTTTTTT. Translating it yields CASSLRLGQGANTGELFF.

The rearrangement links TRBV27 to TRBJ1-2; 7 bases fit TRBD1. This CDR3 has 15 amino acids. Trimming cost V 5 bases and J 7 bases; bases outside gene matches: 13. Germline CDR1 and CDR2: MNHEY and SMNVEV (reference sequence). The CDR3 DNA follows: TGTGCCAGCAGTAACGGGCTGGGGACAGAGGGTGGCTACACCTTC. Its translation is CASSNGLGTEGGYTF.